The text below deals with one T cell receptor beta chain. This entry is derived from a study of blood T cell repertoires in COVID-19. Study-level background: Samples taken during acute and convalescent COVID-19 were collected in the United States, Italy and Spain.

The assay was immunoSEQ multiplex PCR, and TCRdb's table has in-frame clones only and misses some. The table shows about 250,000 clones, with 85% to 90% occurring only once. Sequenced: peripheral blood. The source is a woman aged 55-70 years with COVID-19, enrolled during active disease.

CDR3 sequence (DNA): TGTGCCAGTAGTATGGCAGGGACACACTTCTCTGGAAACACCATATATTTT. It is translated as CASSMAGTHFSGNTIYF. The chain couples TRBV19 to TRBJ1-3; perhaps TRBD1 as D (6 bases). V was pared by 3 bases and J by 0 bases, with 15 bases between. The CDR3 runs 17 residues. In germline, CDR1 is LNHDA, CDR2 SQIVND (reference sequence). Using reference TRBV19 and TRBJ1-3 for the parts outside the CDR3, the full variable domain is DGGITQSPKYLFRKEGQNVTLSCEQNLNHDAMYWYRQDPGQGLRLIYYSQIVNDFQKGDIAEGYSVSREKKESFPLTVTSAQKNPTAFYLCASSMAGTHFSGNTIYFGEGSWLTVV.